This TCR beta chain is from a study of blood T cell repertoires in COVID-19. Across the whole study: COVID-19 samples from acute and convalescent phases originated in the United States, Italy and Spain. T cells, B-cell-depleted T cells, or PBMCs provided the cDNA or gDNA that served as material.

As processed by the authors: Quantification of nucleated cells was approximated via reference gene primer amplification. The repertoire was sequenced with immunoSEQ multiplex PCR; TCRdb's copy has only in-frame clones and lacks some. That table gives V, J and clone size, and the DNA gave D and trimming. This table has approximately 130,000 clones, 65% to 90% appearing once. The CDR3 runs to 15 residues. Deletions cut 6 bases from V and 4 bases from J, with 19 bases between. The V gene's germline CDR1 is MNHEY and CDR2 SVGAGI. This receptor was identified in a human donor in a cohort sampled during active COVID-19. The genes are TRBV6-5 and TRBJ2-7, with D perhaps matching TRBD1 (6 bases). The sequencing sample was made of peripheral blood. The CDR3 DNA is TGTGCCAGCAGCCGAGACAGGTTCAATCTATACGAGCAGTACTTC. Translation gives CASSRDRFNLYEQYF.